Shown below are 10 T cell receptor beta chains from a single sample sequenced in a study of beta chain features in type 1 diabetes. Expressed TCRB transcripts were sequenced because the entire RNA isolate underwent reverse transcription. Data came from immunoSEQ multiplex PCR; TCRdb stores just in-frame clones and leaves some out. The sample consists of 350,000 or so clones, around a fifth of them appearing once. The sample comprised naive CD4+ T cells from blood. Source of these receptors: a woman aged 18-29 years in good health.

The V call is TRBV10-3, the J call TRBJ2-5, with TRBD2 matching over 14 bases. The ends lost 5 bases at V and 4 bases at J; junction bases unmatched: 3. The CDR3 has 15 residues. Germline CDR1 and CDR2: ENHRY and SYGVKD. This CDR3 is CAISTGTSGGETQYF. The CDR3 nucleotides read TGTGCCATCAGTACAGGGACTAGCGGGGGAGAGACCCAGTACTTC.

Here the CDR3 DNA reads TGTGCCAGCAGCCACGGGGTCGGGGAGACCCAGTACTTC. Amino acids: CASSHGVGETQYF. This chain joins TRBV7-6 and TRBJ2-5; tentative D call: TRBD2 (5 bases). The CDR3 covers 13 residues. CDR1 and CDR2 from the germline V gene are SGHVS and FNYEAQ. The germline V and J ends were trimmed by 5 bases and 5 bases, with 12 bases remaining between them.

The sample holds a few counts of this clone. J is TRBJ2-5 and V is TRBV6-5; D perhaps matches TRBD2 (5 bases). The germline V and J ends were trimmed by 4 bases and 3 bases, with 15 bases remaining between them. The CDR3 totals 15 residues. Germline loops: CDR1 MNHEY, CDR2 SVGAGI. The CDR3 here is CASSFLRSGKETQYF. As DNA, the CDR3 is TGTGCCAGCAGTTTTCTCCGGTCGGGGAAAGAGACCCAGTACTTC.

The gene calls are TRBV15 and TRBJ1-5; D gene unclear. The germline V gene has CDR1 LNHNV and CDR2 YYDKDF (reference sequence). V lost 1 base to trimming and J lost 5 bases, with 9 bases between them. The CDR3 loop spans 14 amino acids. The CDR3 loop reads CATSRAYSDQPQHF. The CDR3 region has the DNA TGTGCCACCAGCAGAGCTTATAGTGATCAGCCCCAGCATTTT.

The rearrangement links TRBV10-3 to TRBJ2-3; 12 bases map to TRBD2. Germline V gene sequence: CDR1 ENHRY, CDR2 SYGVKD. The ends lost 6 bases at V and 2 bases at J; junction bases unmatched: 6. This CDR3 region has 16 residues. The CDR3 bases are TGTGCCATCAGACCAGGACTAGCGGGACCCACAGATACGCAGTATTTT. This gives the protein CAIRPGLAGPTDTQYF.

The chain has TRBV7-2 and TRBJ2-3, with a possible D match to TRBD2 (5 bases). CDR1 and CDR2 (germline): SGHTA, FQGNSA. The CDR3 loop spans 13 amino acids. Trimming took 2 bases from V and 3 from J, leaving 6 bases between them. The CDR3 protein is CASSLRRTDTQYF. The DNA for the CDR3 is TGTGCCAGCAGCTTACGGAGGACAGATACGCAGTATTTT.

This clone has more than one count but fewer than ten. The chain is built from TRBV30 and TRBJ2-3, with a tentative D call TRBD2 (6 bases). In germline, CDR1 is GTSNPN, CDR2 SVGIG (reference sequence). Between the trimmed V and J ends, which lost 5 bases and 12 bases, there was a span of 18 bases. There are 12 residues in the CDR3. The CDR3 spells CAWAGTPLSQYF. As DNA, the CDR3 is TGTGCCTGGGCGGGGACTCCCTTATCTCAGTATTTT.

CDR3 sequence: CASRVQGNTEAFF. CDR3 sequence (DNA): TGCGCCAGCAGAGTCCAGGGGAACACTGAAGCTTTCTTT. This chain links TRBV4-3 with TRBJ1-1, with D perhaps matching TRBD1 (5 bases). Germline V CDR1 and CDR2: LGHNA, YSLEER. V lost 6 bases and J lost 1, with 9 bases in between. The CDR3 is 13 amino acids.

The CDR3: CASSGGDSYEQYF. DNA of the CDR3: TGTGCCAGCAGCGGGGGGGACTCCTACGAGCAGTACTTC. The J gene is TRBJ2-7, the V gene TRBV9; tentatively, D is TRBD2 (6 bases). This CDR3 contains 13 residues. The V gene's germline CDR1 is SGDLS and CDR2 YYNGEE. V was pared by 3 bases and J by 0 bases, with 7 bases between. The full variable domain, completed using reference TRBV9 and TRBJ2-7, is DSGVTQTPKHLITATGQRVTLRCSPRSGDLSVYWYQQSLDQGLQFLIQYYNGEERAKGNILERFSAQQFPDLHSELNLSSLELGDSALYFCASSGGDSYEQYFGPGTRLTVT.

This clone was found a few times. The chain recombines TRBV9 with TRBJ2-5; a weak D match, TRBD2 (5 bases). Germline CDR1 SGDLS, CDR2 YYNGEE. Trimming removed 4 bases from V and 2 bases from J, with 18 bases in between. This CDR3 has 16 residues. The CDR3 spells CASSLGRASGQETQYF. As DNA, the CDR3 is TGTGCCAGCAGCCTTGGCCGGGCCTCGGGACAAGAGACCCAGTACTTC.